This TCR beta chain is from a study of cytotoxic CD8 clonotypes in ibrutinib-treated CLL. Study as a whole: Within the patient group, ten to twelve were relapsed/refractory and approximately 16 treatment-naive, and 17 to 18 were IGHV unmutated.

Investigators sought sequencing depths of between 1 in 200,000 and 1 in 1 million T cells. Clones were sequenced by immunoSEQ multiplex PCR, and TCRdb holds only the in-frame ones, with some missing. This table has tens of thousands of clones, 50% to 75% appearing once. Findings and caveats of the study: Contraction or stability on treatment was seen for public clonotypes, which were uncommon.

Germline lookup yields CDR1 MNHNS and CDR2 SASEGT. The CDR3 is made up of 11 amino acids. Deletions cut 9 bases from V and 8 bases from J, with 13 bases between. Note on this clone: Its specificity is unknown.

This chain connects TRBV6-1 to TRBJ1-1; no clear D. The clonotype originates from a human donor with chronic lymphocytic leukemia. The sequencing here drew on PBMCs, taken after 24 months of ibrutinib treatment. The DNA for the CDR3 is TGTGCCAGTCGACTTAAAGGGGAAGCTTTCTTT. As protein: CASRLKGEAFF.